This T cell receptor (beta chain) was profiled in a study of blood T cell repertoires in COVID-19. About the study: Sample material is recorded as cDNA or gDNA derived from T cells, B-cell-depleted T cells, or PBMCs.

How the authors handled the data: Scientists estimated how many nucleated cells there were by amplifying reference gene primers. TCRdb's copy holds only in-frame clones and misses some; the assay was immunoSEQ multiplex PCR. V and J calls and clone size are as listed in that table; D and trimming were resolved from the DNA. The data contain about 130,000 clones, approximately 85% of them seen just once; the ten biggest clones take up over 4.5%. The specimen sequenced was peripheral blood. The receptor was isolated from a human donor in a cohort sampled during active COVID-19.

CDR3 sequence (DNA): TGTGCCAGCAGGGAAACAGGCAACGAGGCGGCTTTCTTT. Its translation is CASRETGNEAAFF. This rearrangement joins TRBV12-3 or TRBV12-4 to TRBJ1-1; TRBD1 is a possible D gene (5 bases). V dropped 6 bases and J dropped 11 bases, with 19 bases sitting between them. The length of the CDR3 is 13 residues.